These 16 T cell receptor beta chains originate from one sample sequenced in a study of cytomegalovirus exposure and HLA in healthy donors. The PCR made use of 60 Vbeta and 13 Jbeta primers. Data came from immunoSEQ multiplex PCR; TCRdb stores just in-frame clones and leaves some out. The sample lists some 190,000 clones, approximately 88% occurring once. Sequences were obtained from PBMCs. These receptor sequences come from a boy aged 2 to 10 in good health and CMV-seronegative.

The CDR3, as DNA: TGTGCCAGCAGCCCGAGACGGCCGGGACAGTATGGCTACACCTTC. Translated: CASSPRRPGQYGYTF. The rearrangement joins TRBV7-8 to TRBJ1-2; TRBD1 matches at 7 bases. With V trimmed by 5 bases and J by 5 bases, 11 bases remained unmatched. Germline assignment: CDR1 SGHVS and CDR2 FQNEAQ. The CDR3 is 15 residues long.

This clone was observed a few times. This sequence joins TRBV29-1 and TRBJ2-4, with TRBD2 matching over 11 bases. This CDR3 region has 14 residues. In germline, CDR1 is SQVTM, CDR2 ANQGSEA. Trimming at V came to 7 bases and at J to 4 bases, leaving 6 bases not matched to a gene. Here the CDR3 reads CSGSLAGVKNIQYF. In nucleotides, the CDR3 is TGCAGCGGGTCACTAGCGGGGGTTAAAAACATTCAGTACTTC. Based on the CDR3 plus reference TRBV29-1 and TRBJ2-4, the full variable domain is SAVISQKPSRDICQRGTSLTIQCQVDSQVTMMFWYRQQPGQSLTLIATANQGSEATYESGFVIDKFPISRPNLTFSTLTVSNMSPEDSSIYLCSGSLAGVKNIQYFGAGTRLSVL.

The rearrangement joins TRBV4-2 to TRBJ2-5, with 10 bases that match TRBD1. The CDR3 is 18 amino acids. The V and J ends lost 4 bases and 3 bases, in that order; junction bases with no gene match: 14. Germline values: CDR1 LGHNA, CDR2 YNFKEQ. The chain's CDR3 is CASSPLRGGTGVKETQYF. Here the CDR3 DNA reads TGTGCCAGCAGCCCGCTAAGAGGTGGGACAGGGGTTAAAGAGACCCAGTACTTC.

V and J are TRBV27 and TRBJ2-5; TRBD2 matches at 12 bases. CDR1 and CDR2 (germline): MNHEY, SMNVEV (reference sequence). After removal of 6 bases from V and 5 bases from J, the junction contained 7 bases not matched to a gene. The CDR3 runs 15 residues. The CDR3 here is CASRSSGRAGETQYF. The DNA for the CDR3 is TGTGCCAGCAGATCTAGCGGGAGGGCCGGTGAGACCCAGTACTTC.

The V call is TRBV12-5, the J call TRBJ2-1; tentative D call: TRBD2 (6 bases). The CDR3 sequence is 15 residues long. The germline V gene has CDR1 LGHNT and CDR2 FRNRAP. Trimming pared 7 bases from V and 7 bases from J, leaving 20 bases between. CDR3 in amino acids: CASAPYPEGRNEQFF. The DNA of the CDR3 is TGTGCTAGTGCCCCTTACCCGGAGGGCAGGAATGAGCAGTTCTTC.

This clone was detected a few times. This chain links TRBV6-5 with TRBJ2-5; D may be TRBD2 (6 bases). V lost 2 bases and J 4 bases, leaving 11 bases between the germline ends. CDR3 length: 14 residues. From germline, CDR1 is MNHEY and CDR2 SVGAGI. The CDR3 nucleotides read TGTGCCAGCAGTTACCGGGGGTTTGGAGAGACCCAGTACTTC. It is translated as CASSYRGFGETQYF.

This clone occurred a few times. The chain carries TRBV7-9 and TRBJ1-1; tentatively, D is TRBD1 (5 bases). V lost 3 bases to trimming and J lost 4 bases, with 12 bases between them. Germline CDR1 is SEHNR and CDR2 is FQNEAQ (reference sequence). The CDR3 runs to 14 residues. This CDR3 reads CASSLEFQGTEAFF. The DNA of the CDR3 is TGTGCCAGCAGCTTGGAATTTCAGGGCACTGAAGCTTTCTTT.

The V and J genes are TRBV5-1 and TRBJ2-2; D might be TRBD2 (5 bases). The CDR3 has 18 amino acids. Between the trimmed V and J ends, which lost 0 bases and 6 bases, there was a span of 21 bases. From germline, CDR1 is SGHRS and CDR2 YFSETQ. The CDR3 reads CASSLVRRPLEEAGELFF. CDR3 coding DNA: TGCGCCAGCAGCTTGGTTCGGCGACCACTGGAGGAAGCCGGGGAGCTGTTTTTT.

The chain carries TRBV5-1 and TRBJ2-1; the D gene is possibly TRBD2 (6 bases). The CDR3 consists of 16 residues. In germline, CDR1 is SGHRS, CDR2 YFSETQ. V lost 4 bases to trimming and J lost 3 bases, with 17 bases between them. In DNA, the CDR3 is TGCGCCAGCAGCCTCGGGACTGCACAACTCTACAATGAGCAGTTCTTC. This codes for CASSLGTAQLYNEQFF.

The chain links TRBV27 to TRBJ1-1; no clear D gene. The CDR3 totals 15 residues. V lost 2 bases and J 1 base, leaving 11 bases between the germline ends. CDR1 is MNHEY and CDR2 is SMNVEV in the germline V gene (reference sequence). For the CDR3, the DNA is TGTGCCAGCAGTTTAAGCGGCCCACGGAACACTGAAGCTTTCTTT. Amino acids: CASSLSGPRNTEAFF.

This clone was found a few times. The chain is built from TRBV5-4 and TRBJ2-1; 9 bases are shared with TRBD2. The CDR3 has 15 residues. V gave up 4 bases and J gave up 10 bases; unmatched junction bases: 12. The germline V gene has CDR1 SGHNT and CDR2 YYREEE (reference sequence). CDR3 nucleotides: TGTGCCAGCAGCATGAATAGCGGGGGTTATCGGGAGCAGTTCTTC. It specifies CASSMNSGGYREQFF.

The rearrangement joins TRBV9 to TRBJ2-3; 8 bases line up with TRBD2. V dropped 5 bases and J dropped 3; count of bases not matched to a gene: 5. The CDR3 is 14 amino acids. The V gene's germline CDR1 is SGDLS and CDR2 YYNGEE. The DNA for the CDR3 is TGTGCCAGCAGTTACAGCGGGAGTACAGATACGCAGTATTTT. Residues: CASSYSGSTDTQYF.

The V call is TRBV5-5, the J call TRBJ1-2; the match to TRBD1 covers 8 bases. Germline CDR1 reads SGHKS; CDR2 reads YYEKEE (reference sequence). The CDR3 is made up of 18 amino acids. After removal of 2 bases from V and 2 bases from J, the junction contained 14 bases not matched to a gene. In DNA form, the CDR3 reads TGTGCCAGCAGCTTTATTTTTACAGGGGGACATCGCAACTATGGCTACACCTTC. Translated: CASSFIFTGGHRNYGYTF.

This chain links TRBV4-2 with TRBJ2-1; possibly TRBD2 for D (5 bases). Germline V CDR1 and CDR2: LGHNA, YNFKEQ. This CDR3 is built from 16 residues. Deletions cut 4 bases from V and 5 bases from J, with 18 bases between. The CDR3 spells CASSRPASLEDNEQFF. CDR3 DNA sequence: TGTGCCAGCAGCCGCCCTGCTAGCCTTGAGGACAATGAGCAGTTCTTC.

The chain combines TRBV5-4 with TRBJ2-5; 7 bases match TRBD1. The germline V gene has CDR1 SGHNT and CDR2 YYREEE (reference sequence). V lost 4 bases to trimming and J lost 2 bases; unmatched junction nucleotides: 5. The CDR3 is 14 residues long. CDR3 nucleotide sequence: TGTGCCAGCAGCCAGGGACAGTTGCAAGAGACCCAGTACTTC. Translation: CASSQGQLQETQYF.

The chain links TRBV30 to TRBJ2-2; D is unresolved. V was shortened by 1 base and J by 6 bases, with 9 bases between the two germline ends. CDR1 is GTSNPN, CDR2 SVGIG, per germline (reference sequence). CDR3 length equals 13 residues. CDR3 loop: CAWSAYLSGELFF. CDR3 bases: TGTGCCTGGAGTGCCTACCTCTCCGGGGAGCTGTTTTTT.